This T cell receptor (beta chain) was sequenced for a study of blood T cells in healthy people across ages. Per the germline V gene, CDR1 is LGHDT and CDR2 is YNNKEL (reference sequence). Trimming took 0 bases from V and 2 from J, leaving 15 bases between them. The CDR3 has 17 amino acids. It was with a sample-barcoded 5' primer and a J-beta primer mix that a second PCR of roughly 7 to 12 cycles was run. Each cDNA was tagged by a template-switch adaptor containing 12 random nucleotides. MiXCR, applied by TCRdb to the 5' RACE reads, yields one record per CDR3 protein. This sample has fewer than 900,000 distinct CDR3 sequences, with roughly 35% found just once. The people who gave samples were healthy Caucasians from Russia, aged about 6 to 100. Each donor's blood draw was roughly 9.8 milliliters of peripheral blood.

Sample: blood. This clonotype was sampled from a man younger than 30 in good health. J is TRBJ2-3 and V is TRBV3-1, with a possible D match to TRBD2 (6 bases). The DNA of the CDR3 is TGTGCCAGCAGCCAAGATGGAACGGGGAGGACCACAGATACGCAGTATTTT. This translates into CASSQDGTGRTTDTQYF.